Listed below are T cell receptor beta chains from one sample, sequenced in a study of shared clonotypes between healthy human individuals. Some clones are missing from TCRdb's copy, which holds only in-frame ones; the method was immunoSEQ multiplex PCR. The sample includes some 1.4 million clones, roughly 96% of them seen just once. The sequencing sample was made of naive CD4+ T cells sorted from blood. These TCRs come from a man aged 25-40 years in good health. CDR3s include the opening cysteine and the closing phenylalanine or tryptophan. The D gene is left open where the match is weak. Not every row has a clone size; where given, it reads once, few, many or a size class.

TRBV6-5	once	15	-	TRBJ2-3	CASRLDAPSTDTQYF	TGTGCCAGCAGGCTAGACGCACCTAGCACAGATACGCAGTATTTT
TRBV28	-	16	TRBD1	TRBJ2-1	CASRSGQGASYNEQFF	TGTGCCAGCAGATCTGGACAGGGGGCGTCCTACAATGAGCAGTTCTTC
TRBV5-1	-	15	-	TRBJ2-1	CASSLGLTGEDEQFF	TGCGCCAGCAGCTTAGGCCTAACAGGGGAGGATGAGCAGTTCTTC
TRBV28	-	13	TRBD2	TRBJ2-7	CASRGSGFYEQYF	TGTGCCAGCAGAGGTAGCGGGTTTTACGAGCAGTACTTC
TRBV7-2	-	14	-	TRBJ1-3	CASSGRHSGNTIYF	TGTGCCAGCAGTGGGCGCCACTCTGGAAACACCATATATTTT
TRBV19	-	15	TRBD1	TRBJ1-5	CASSVTGGFNQPQHF	TGTGCCAGTAGTGTTACAGGGGGATTCAATCAGCCCCAGCATTTT
TRBV7-9	-	15	-	TRBJ2-3	CASSLRGTSTDTQYF	TGTGCCAGCAGCTTAAGGGGGACTAGCACAGATACGCAGTATTTT
TRBV25-1	once	14	TRBD2	TRBJ2-1	CASSGLAGENEQFF	TGTGCCAGCAGTGGACTAGCGGGAGAAAATGAGCAGTTCTTC
TRBV11-2	-	14	-	TRBJ2-7	CASSFRTRAYEQYF	TGTGCCAGCAGCTTTCGTACAAGGGCCTACGAGCAGTACTTC
TRBV9	-	14	-	TRBJ2-5	CASSGTAFGETQYF	TGTGCCAGCAGCGGAACCGCCTTTGGGGAGACCCAGTACTTC
TRBV6-9	-	14	-	TRBJ1-1	CATTTGPMGTEAFF	TGTGCCACTACGACAGGCCCGATGGGCACTGAAGCTTTCTTT
TRBV4-2	-	19	TRBD2	TRBJ2-2	CASSHRTSGRAMGTGELFF	TGTGCCAGCAGCCATAGGACTAGCGGGAGGGCCATGGGCACCGGGGAGCTGTTTTTT
TRBV29-1	-	15	TRBD1	TRBJ1-2	CSADPTGDRDYGYTF	TGCAGCGCTGACCCGACAGGGGATAGGGACTATGGCTACACCTTC
TRBV5-1	-	16	-	TRBJ1-2	CASSLARRGSLYGYTF	TGCGCCAGCAGCTTGGCCAGAAGGGGCTCTCTCTATGGCTACACCTTC
TRBV14	-	13	-	TRBJ2-2	CASSQGIPGELFF	TGTGCCAGCAGCCAAGGGATTCCCGGGGAGCTGTTTTTT
TRBV5-1	-	24	-	TRBJ2-1	CASSPGPRDNNNFARLWAYNEQFF	TGCGCCAGCAGCCCAGGACCCCGGGACAACAATAATTTCGCGCGTCTTTGGGCCTACAATGAGCAGTTCTTC
TRBV28	-	14	-	TRBJ2-3	CASSRRGSTDTQYF	TGTGCCAGCAGTCGTCGGGGCAGCACAGATACGCAGTATTTT
TRBV9	-	16	TRBD1	TRBJ2-7	CASSGAPTGVVHEQYF	TGTGCCAGCAGCGGAGCTCCGACAGGGGTTGTCCACGAGCAGTACTTC
TRBV15	once	15	-	TRBJ1-5	CATSSKTGSNQPQHF	TGTGCCACCAGCAGCAAGACAGGTAGCAATCAGCCCCAGCATTTT
TRBV9	-	16	TRBD1	TRBJ1-2	CASSVTTGGAGYGYTF	TGTGCCAGCAGCGTAACTACAGGGGGCGCGGGCTATGGCTACACCTTC
TRBV30	-	12	-	TRBJ2-1	CAWSGRENEQFF	TGTGCCTGGAGTGGTCGGGAGAATGAGCAGTTCTTC
TRBV5-1	-	18	TRBD1	TRBJ1-2	CASSHSQGAIGSNYGYTF	TGCGCCAGCAGCCACAGTCAGGGGGCGATTGGATCTAACTATGGCTACACCTTC
TRBV15	-	16	TRBD2	TRBJ2-7	CATSRDQPSGPYEQYF	TGTGCCACCAGCAGAGATCAACCTAGCGGGCCATACGAGCAGTACTTC
TRBV2	once	16	-	TRBJ2-7	CASSGQRAYSSYEQYF	TGTGCCAGCAGCGGGCAGCGAGCCTATTCTTCCTACGAGCAGTACTTC
TRBV19	-	15	TRBD1	TRBJ2-7	CASSPDRRSSYEQYF	TGTGCCAGTAGCCCGGACAGGAGGAGCTCCTACGAGCAGTACTTC
TRBV11-1	-	14	-	TRBJ2-5	CASSFGGESLAQYF	TGTGCCAGCAGCTTCGGGGGCGAATCTTTGGCCCAGTACTTC
TRBV28	-	20	-	TRBJ2-1	CASSPFFGTGLAGARNEQFF	TGTGCCAGCAGTCCTTTCTTCGGGACAGGGCTAGCGGGGGCCCGCAATGAGCAGTTCTTC